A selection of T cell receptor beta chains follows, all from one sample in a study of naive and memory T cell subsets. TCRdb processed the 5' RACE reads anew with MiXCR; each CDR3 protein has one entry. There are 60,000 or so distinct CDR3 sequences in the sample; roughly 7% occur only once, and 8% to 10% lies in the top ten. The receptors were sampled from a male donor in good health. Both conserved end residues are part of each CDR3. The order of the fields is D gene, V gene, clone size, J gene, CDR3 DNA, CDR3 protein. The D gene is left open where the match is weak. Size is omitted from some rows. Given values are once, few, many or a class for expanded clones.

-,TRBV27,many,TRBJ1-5,TGTGCCAGCAGTTTAGCGGGGGGGAATCAGCCCCAGCATTTT,CASSLAGGNQPQHF
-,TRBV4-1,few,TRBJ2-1,TGCGCCAGCAGCCAAGAGCCCGGCAATGAGCAGTTCTTC,CASSQEPGNEQFF
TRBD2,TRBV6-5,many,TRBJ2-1,TGTGCCAGCAGCCGAAGCCCCAGACTAGCGCTGACTACCTACAATGAGCAGTTCTTC,CASSRSPRLALTTYNEQFF
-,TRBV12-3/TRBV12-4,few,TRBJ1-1,TGTGCCAGCAGTTTCGCCAGGAACACTGAAGCTTTCTTT,CASSFARNTEAFF
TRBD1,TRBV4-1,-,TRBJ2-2,TGCGCCAGCAGCCAAGATCTAGGGACAGGGTCCACCGGGGAGCTGTTTTTT,CASSQDLGTGSTGELFF
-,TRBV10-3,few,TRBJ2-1,TGTGCCATCAGTGATGGGGGGGAGCAGTTCTTC,CAISDGGEQFF
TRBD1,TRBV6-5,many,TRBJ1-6,TGTGCCAGCAGCCGAACAGGGGGCGGGCCGGTGTCATATTCACCCCTCCACTTT,CASSRTGGGPVSYSPLHF
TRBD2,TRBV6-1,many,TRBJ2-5,TGTGCCAGCAGTGAACAGCGGGGGGTTCTAAGGGAGACCCAGTACTTC,CASSEQRGVLRETQYF
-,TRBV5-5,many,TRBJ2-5,TGTGCCAGCAGATACGGCTTAGGAGACTACCAAGAGACCCAGTACTTC,CASRYGLGDYQETQYF
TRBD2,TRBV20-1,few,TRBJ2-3,TGCAGTGCTAGAGAGCCTGGACTAGCGGGAGCGGGAAGCACAGATACGCAGTATTTT,CSAREPGLAGAGSTDTQYF
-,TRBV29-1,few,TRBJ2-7,TGCAGCGCCTTAGGAGGGGGCTACGAGCAGTACTTC,CSALGGGYEQYF
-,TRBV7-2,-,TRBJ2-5,TGTGCCAGCAGCTCCCAGGGGGGACTAGAGGGCGTGACCCAGTACTTC,CASSSQGGLEGVTQYF
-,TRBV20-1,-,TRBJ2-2,TGCAGTGCTAGAGAGCTGCTGTTCAACACCGGGGAGCTGTTTTTT,CSARELLFNTGELFF
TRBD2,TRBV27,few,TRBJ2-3,TGTGCCAGCAGTCATACTAGCGGAGACACAGATACGCAGTATTTT,CASSHTSGDTDTQYF
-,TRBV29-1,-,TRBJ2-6,TGCAGCGTCGTCGTAGGGGACTCTGGGGCCAACGTCCTGACTTTC,CSVVVGDSGANVLTF
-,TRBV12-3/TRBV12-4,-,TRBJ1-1,TGTGCCAGCACCTCTCCGGCGAACACTGAAGCTTTCTTT,CASTSPANTEAFF
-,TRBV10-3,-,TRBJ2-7,TGTGCCATCAGTGAGAGTTGGGGGGCCGGGCGGGCCGCCGAGCAGTACTTC,CAISESWGAGRAAEQYF
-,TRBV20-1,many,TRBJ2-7,TGCAGTGCTAGAGTAGGTAGCTCCGAGCAGTACTTC,CSARVGSSEQYF
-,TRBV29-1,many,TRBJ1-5,TGCAGCGTTTCATTCTCCAGCAATCAGCCCCAGCATTTT,CSVSFSSNQPQHF
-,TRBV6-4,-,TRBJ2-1,TGTGCCAGCAGTGCACAGAGTAGCGTCAATGAGCAGTTCTTC,CASSAQSSVNEQFF
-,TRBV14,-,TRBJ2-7,TGTGCCAGCAGCCAAGAAGTCTATTCCGAGCAGTACTTC,CASSQEVYSEQYF
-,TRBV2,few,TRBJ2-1,TGTGCCAGCAGGGGGGAAAGTTTTACCTACAATGAGCAGTTCTTC,CASRGESFTYNEQFF
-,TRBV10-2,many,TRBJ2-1,TGCGCCAGCAGTGACAGGGTGCGGGGCTTCTACAATGAGCAGTTCTTC,CASSDRVRGFYNEQFF
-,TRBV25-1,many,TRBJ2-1,TGTGCCAGCAGTGAATCGACCCCGCGCCATGAGCAGTTCTTC,CASSESTPRHEQFF
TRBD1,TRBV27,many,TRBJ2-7,TGTGCCAGCAGTTTTTTGGGACAGTTAAACTACGAGCAGTACTTC,CASSFLGQLNYEQYF
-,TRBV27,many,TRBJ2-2,TGTGCCAGCAGTTCCAGCCTCCGCACCGGGGAGCTGTTTTTT,CASSSSLRTGELFF
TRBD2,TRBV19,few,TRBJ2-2,TGTGCCAGTAGTATCCGGGGGGGCCGAACGGGAACCGGGGAGCTGTTTTTT,CASSIRGGRTGTGELFF
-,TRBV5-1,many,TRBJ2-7,TGCGCCAGCAGCCCCGACAGGCGCGAGCAGTACTTC,CASSPDRREQYF
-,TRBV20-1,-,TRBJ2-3,TGCAGCCTCGAAGGGCAACCAGATACGCAGTATTTT,CSLEGQPDTQYF
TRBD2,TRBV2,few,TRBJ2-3,TGTGCCAGCGGGGGAAAAGCGGGGGTGACAGATACGCAGTATTTT,CASGGKAGVTDTQYF
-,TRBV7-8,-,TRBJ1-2,TGTGCCAGCAGTTCAGACTCCCTCGGGGGCTACACCTTC,CASSSDSLGGYTF
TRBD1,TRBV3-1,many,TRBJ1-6,TGTGCCAGCAGCCAGGTCCCGACAGGGGGCCAGGACTTT,CASSQVPTGGQDF
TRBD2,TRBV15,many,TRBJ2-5,TGTGCCACCAGCATGGGCGGACTAGCGACACAAGAGACCCAGTACTTC,CATSMGGLATQETQYF
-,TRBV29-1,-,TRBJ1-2,TGCAGCGTTGAAGACACCAAAGGAGGGTTCGGAAACTATGGCTACACCTTC,CSVEDTKGGFGNYGYTF